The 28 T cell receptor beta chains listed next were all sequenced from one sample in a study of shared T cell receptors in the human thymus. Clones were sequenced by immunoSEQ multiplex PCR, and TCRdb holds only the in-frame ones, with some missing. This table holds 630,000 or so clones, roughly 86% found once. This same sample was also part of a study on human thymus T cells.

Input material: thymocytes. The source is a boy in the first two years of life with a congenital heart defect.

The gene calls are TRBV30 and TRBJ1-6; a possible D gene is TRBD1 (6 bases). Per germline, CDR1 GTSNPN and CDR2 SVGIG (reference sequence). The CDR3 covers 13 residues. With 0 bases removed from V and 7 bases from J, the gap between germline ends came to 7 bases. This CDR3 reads CAWSVRGNSPLHF. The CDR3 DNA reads TGTGCCTGGAGTGTCAGGGGAAATTCACCCCTCCACTTT.

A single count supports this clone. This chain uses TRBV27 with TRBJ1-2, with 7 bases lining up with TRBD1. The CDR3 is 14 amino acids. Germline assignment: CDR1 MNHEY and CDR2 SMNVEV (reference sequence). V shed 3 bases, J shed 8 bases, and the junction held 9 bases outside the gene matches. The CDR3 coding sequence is TGTGCCAGCAGTTTCGGACAGGCCTCTAGGGGCTACACCTTC. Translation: CASSFGQASRGYTF.

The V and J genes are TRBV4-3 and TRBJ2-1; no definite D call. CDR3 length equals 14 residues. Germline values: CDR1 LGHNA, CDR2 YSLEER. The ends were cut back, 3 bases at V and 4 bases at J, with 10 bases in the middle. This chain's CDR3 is CASSHPGHYNEQFF. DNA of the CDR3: TGCGCCAGCAGCCACCCAGGTCATTACAATGAGCAGTTCTTC.

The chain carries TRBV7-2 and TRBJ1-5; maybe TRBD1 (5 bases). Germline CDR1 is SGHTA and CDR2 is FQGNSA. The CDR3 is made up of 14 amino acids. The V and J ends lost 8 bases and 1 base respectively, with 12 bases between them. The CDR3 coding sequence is TGTGCCAGCCAGGACATTCTAAGCAATCAGCCCCAGCATTTT. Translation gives CASQDILSNQPQHF.

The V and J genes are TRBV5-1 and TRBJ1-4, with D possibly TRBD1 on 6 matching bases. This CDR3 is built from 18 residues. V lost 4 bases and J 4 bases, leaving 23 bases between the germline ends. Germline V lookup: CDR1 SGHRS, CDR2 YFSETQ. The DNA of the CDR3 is TGCGCCAGCAGCAACCGACGGACAGATCAGGAGGATAATGAAAAACTGTTTTTT. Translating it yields CASSNRRTDQEDNEKLFF.

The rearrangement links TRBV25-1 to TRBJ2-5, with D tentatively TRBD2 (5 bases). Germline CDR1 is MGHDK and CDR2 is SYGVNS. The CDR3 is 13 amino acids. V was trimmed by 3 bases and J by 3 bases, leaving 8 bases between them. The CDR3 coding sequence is TGTGCCAGCAGTGAGTTGAGGGAAGAGACCCAGTACTTC. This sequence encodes CASSELREETQYF.

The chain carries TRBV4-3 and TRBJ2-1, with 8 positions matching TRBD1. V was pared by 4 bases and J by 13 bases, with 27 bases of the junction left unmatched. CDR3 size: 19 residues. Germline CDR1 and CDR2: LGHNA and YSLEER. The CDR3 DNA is TGCGCCAGCAGCCCCGGACAGGGATCGTACCAGTTCCCCTCCTTCCACCAGTTCTTC. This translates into CASSPGQGSYQFPSFHQFF.

DNA for the CDR3: TGTGCCAGTGCATCACAGGGGGAAGACAATCAGCCCCAGCATTTT. Translating it yields CASASQGEDNQPQHF. This chain uses TRBV18 with TRBJ1-5; TRBD1 matches at 8 bases. V shed 9 bases and J 3 bases; nucleotides not matched to a gene: 10. CDR3 length equals 15 residues. Germline assignment: CDR1 KGHSH and CDR2 LQKENI.

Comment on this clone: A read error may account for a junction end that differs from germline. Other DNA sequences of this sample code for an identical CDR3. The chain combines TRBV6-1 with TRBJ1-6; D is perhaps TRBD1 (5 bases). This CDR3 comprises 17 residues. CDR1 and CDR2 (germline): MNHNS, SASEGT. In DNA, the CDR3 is TGTGCCAGCAGTCAAGAACAGGTGACATCCTATAATTCCCCCCTCCACTTT. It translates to CASSQEQVTSYNSPLHF.

Here the CDR3 DNA reads TGTGCCAGCAGTTCAAAACCCAGGGAGAACACTGAAGCTTTCTTT. This gives the protein CASSSKPRENTEAFF. V is TRBV27 and J is TRBJ1-1, with D possibly matching TRBD1 (5 bases). CDR1 is MNHEY and CDR2 is SMNVEV in the germline V gene (reference sequence). The CDR3 is made up of 15 amino acids. V lost 4 bases and J lost 1, with 13 bases in between.

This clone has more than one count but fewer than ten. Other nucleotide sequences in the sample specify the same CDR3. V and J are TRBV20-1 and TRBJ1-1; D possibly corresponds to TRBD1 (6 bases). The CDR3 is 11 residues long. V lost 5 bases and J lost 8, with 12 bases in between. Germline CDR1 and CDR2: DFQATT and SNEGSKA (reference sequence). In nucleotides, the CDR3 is TGCAGTGCTCGTGGGGGCAGCGAAGCTTTCTTT. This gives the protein CSARGGSEAFF.

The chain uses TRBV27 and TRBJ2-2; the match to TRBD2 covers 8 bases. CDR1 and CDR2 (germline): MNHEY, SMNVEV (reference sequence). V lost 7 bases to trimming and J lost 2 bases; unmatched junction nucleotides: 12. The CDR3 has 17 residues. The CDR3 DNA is TGTGCCAGCACGAGAGGGCGGGGGGTTACAAACACCGGGGAGCTGTTTTTT. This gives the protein CASTRGRGVTNTGELFF.

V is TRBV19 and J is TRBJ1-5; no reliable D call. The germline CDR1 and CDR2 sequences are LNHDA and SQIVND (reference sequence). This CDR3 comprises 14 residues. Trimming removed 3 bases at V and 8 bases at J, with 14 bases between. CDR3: CASSILSGLEPQHF. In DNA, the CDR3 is TGTGCCAGTAGTATTCTGTCCGGGTTAGAGCCCCAGCATTTT.

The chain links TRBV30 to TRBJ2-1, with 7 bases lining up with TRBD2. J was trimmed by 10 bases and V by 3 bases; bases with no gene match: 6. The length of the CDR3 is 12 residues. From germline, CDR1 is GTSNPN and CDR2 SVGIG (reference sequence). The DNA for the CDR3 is TGTGCCTGGAGCGGACTAGGTTTGGAGCAGTTCTTC. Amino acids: CAWSGLGLEQFF.

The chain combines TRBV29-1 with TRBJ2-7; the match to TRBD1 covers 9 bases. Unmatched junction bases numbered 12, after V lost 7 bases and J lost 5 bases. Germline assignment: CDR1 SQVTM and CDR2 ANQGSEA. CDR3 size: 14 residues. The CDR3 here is CSANPGTGIHEQYF. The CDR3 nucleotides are TGCAGCGCTAACCCCGGGACAGGGATTCACGAGCAGTACTTC.

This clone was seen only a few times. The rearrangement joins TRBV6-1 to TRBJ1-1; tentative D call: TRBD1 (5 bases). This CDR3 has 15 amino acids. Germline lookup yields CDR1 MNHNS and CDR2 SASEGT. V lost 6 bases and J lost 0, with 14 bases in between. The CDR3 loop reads CASRGHSFMNTEAFF. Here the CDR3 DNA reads TGTGCCAGCAGGGGGCACAGTTTTATGAACACTGAAGCTTTCTTT.

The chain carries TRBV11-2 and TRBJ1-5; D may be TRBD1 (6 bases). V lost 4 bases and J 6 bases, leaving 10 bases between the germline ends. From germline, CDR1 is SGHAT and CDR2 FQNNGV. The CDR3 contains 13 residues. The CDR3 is CASSSGTSQPQHF. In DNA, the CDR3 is TGTGCCAGCAGCTCTGGGACAAGTCAGCCCCAGCATTTT.

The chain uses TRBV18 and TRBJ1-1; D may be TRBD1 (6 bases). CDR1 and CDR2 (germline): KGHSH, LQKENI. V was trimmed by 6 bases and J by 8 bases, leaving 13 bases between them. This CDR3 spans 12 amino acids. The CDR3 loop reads CASSHQGPEAFF. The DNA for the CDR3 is TGTGCCAGCTCGCATCAGGGGCCAGAAGCTTTCTTT.

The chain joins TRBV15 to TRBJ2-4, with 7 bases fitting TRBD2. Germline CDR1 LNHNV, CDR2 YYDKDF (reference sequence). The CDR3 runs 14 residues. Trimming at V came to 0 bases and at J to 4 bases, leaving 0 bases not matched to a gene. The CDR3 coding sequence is TGTGCCACCAGCAGAGAGCGGGGGAAAAACATTCAGTACTTC. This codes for CATSRERGKNIQYF.

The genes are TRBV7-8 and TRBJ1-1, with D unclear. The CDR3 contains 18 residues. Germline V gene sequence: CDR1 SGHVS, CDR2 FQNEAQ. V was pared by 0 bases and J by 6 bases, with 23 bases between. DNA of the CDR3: TGTGCCAGCAGCTTAGCGGGCTCGGCGGGGTGGGTAGTCGCTGAAGCTTTCTTT. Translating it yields CASSLAGSAGWVVAEAFF.

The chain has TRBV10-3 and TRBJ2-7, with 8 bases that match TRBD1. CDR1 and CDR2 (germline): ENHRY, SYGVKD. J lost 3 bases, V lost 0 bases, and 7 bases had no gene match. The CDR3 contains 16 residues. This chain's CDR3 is CAISESALGQDYEQYF. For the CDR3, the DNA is TGTGCCATCAGTGAGTCGGCCTTGGGACAGGACTACGAGCAGTACTTC.

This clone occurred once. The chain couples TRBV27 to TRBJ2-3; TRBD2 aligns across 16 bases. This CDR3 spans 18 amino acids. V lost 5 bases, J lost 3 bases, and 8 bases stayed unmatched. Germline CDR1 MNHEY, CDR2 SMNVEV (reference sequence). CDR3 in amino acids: CASSPTGLAGGRTDTQYF. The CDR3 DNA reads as TGTGCCAGCAGTCCCACGGGACTAGCGGGGGGGAGGACAGATACGCAGTATTTT.

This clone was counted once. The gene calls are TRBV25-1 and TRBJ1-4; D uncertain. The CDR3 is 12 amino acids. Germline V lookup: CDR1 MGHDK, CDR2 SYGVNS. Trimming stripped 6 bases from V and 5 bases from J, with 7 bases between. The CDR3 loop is CASSGLNEKLFF. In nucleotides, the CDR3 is TGTGCCAGCAGCGGGTTAAATGAAAAACTGTTTTTT.

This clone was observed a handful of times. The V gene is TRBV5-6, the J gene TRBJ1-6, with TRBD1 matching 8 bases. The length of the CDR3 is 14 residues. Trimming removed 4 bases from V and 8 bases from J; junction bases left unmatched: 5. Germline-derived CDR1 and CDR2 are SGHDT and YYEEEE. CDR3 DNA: TGTGCCAGCAGCCCAGGACAGGGTCATTCACCCCTCCACTTT. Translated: CASSPGQGHSPLHF.

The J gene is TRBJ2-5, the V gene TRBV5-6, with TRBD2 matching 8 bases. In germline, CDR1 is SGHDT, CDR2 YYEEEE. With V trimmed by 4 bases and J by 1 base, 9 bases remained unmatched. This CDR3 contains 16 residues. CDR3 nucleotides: TGTGCCAGCAGCACTCCGGAGCGGGGGAGCCAAGAGACCCAGTACTTC. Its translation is CASSTPERGSQETQYF.

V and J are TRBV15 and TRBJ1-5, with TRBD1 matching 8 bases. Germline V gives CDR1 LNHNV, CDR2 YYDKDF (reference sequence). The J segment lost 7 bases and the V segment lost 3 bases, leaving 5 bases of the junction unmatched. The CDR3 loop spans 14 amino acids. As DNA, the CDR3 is TGTGCCACCAGCAGGGACAGGGTAGCCCAGCCCCAGCATTTT. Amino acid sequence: CATSRDRVAQPQHF.

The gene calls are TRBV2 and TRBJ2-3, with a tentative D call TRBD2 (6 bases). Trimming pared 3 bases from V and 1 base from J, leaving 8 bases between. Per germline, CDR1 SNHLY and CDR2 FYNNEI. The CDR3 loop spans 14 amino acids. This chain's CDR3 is CASSDGTRTDTQYF. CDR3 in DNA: TGTGCCAGCAGTGATGGGACTCGCACAGATACGCAGTATTTT.

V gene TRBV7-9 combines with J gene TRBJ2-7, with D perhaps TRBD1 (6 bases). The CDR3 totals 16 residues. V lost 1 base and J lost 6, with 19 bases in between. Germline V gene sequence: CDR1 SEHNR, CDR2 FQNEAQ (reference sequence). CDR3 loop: CASSLVWRQAPGEQYF. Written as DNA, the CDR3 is TGTGCCAGCAGCTTAGTGTGGCGACAGGCGCCAGGCGAGCAGTACTTC.